These T cell receptor beta chains were read from a single sample in a study of shared clonotypes between healthy human individuals. Profiling relied on immunoSEQ multiplex PCR, and the TCRdb table lists in-frame clones only, not all of them. The sample records hundreds of thousands of clones, around 74% being singletons. Material for sequencing was memory CD4+ T cells sorted from blood. Receptors originate from a woman aged 30 to 39 in good health. CDR3s include the opening cysteine and the closing phenylalanine or tryptophan. D genes are given only for firm matches. Clone size, where shown, is once, few, many, or a class for clones that have expanded.

D: TRBD2
length: 18
V: TRBV7-8
J: TRBJ2-5
size: -
CDR3: CASAPRLAGGPYQETQYF
DNA: TGTGCCAGCGCTCCCCGACTAGCGGGGGGCCCCTACCAAGAGACCCAGTACTTC

D: -
length: 13
V: TRBV28
J: TRBJ2-7
size: -
CDR3: CASSRGGVYEQYF
DNA: TGTGCCAGCAGTAGGGGCGGGGTATACGAGCAGTACTTC

D: TRBD2
length: 17
V: TRBV19
J: TRBJ2-3
size: -
CDR3: CASGRGRESGSTDTQYF
DNA: TGTGCCAGTGGACGAGGGCGGGAGAGCGGAAGCACAGATACGCAGTATTTT

D: TRBD2
length: 14
V: TRBV5-4
J: TRBJ2-7
size: -
CDR3: CASMVAGGPREQYF
DNA: TGTGCCAGCATGGTAGCGGGAGGGCCCCGCGAGCAGTACTTC

D: -
length: 13
V: TRBV19
J: TRBJ1-1
size: -
CDR3: CASTYVGGAEAFF
DNA: TGTGCCAGTACGTACGTCGGTGGCGCTGAAGCTTTCTTT

D: TRBD2
length: 14
V: TRBV6-5
J: TRBJ2-7
size: -
CDR3: CASSYGGRADEQYF
DNA: TGTGCCAGCAGTTACGGCGGGAGGGCCGACGAGCAGTACTTC

D: -
length: 14
V: TRBV28
J: TRBJ2-4
size: once
CDR3: CATRGGGSKNIQYF
DNA: TGTGCCACCAGGGGGGGCGGTTCCAAAAACATTCAGTACTTC

D: TRBD1
length: 15
V: TRBV5-1
J: TRBJ2-3
size: -
CDR3: CASSWGQGNTDTQYF
DNA: TGCGCCAGCAGCTGGGGACAGGGGAACACAGATACGCAGTATTTT

D: -
length: 16
V: TRBV19
J: TRBJ1-3
size: -
CDR3: CASSIGLLASGNTIYF
DNA: TGTGCCAGTAGTATTGGCCTGTTAGCCTCTGGAAACACCATATATTTT

D: TRBD1
length: 14
V: TRBV4-2
J: TRBJ1-1
size: -
CDR3: CASSQQGAGTEAFF
DNA: TGTGCCAGCAGCCAGCAGGGGGCGGGTACTGAAGCTTTCTTT

D: -
length: 14
V: TRBV5-1
J: TRBJ2-1
size: -
CDR3: CASSLGGPNNEQFF
DNA: TGCGCCAGCAGCTTGGGTGGACCCAACAATGAGCAGTTCTTC

D: -
length: 17
V: TRBV28
J: TRBJ2-6
size: once
CDR3: CASSLALDLSGANVLTF
DNA: TGTGCCAGCAGTTTAGCCCTCGACCTCTCTGGGGCCAACGTCCTGACTTTC

D: -
length: 13
V: TRBV7-2
J: TRBJ2-7
size: -
CDR3: CASSYYLPDEQYF
DNA: TGTGCCAGCAGCTACTACCTACCCGACGAGCAGTACTTC

D: -
length: 13
V: TRBV19
J: TRBJ1-1
size: -
CDR3: CASSPKGSAEAFF
DNA: TGTGCCAGTAGTCCGAAGGGGAGCGCCGAAGCTTTCTTT

D: -
length: 14
V: TRBV7-7
J: TRBJ2-2
size: -
CDR3: CASTRLEITGELFF
DNA: TGTGCCAGCACCCGATTAGAGATCACCGGGGAGCTGTTTTTT

D: -
length: 13
V: TRBV4-2
J: TRBJ2-7
size: -
CDR3: CASSQDWSVGQYF
DNA: TGTGCCAGCAGCCAAGATTGGAGCGTTGGGCAGTACTTC

D: TRBD2
length: 15
V: TRBV5-1
J: TRBJ2-5
size: -
CDR3: CASSPGTTGGETQYF
DNA: TGCGCCAGCAGCCCCGGGACTACGGGGGGGGAGACCCAGTACTTC

D: -
length: 12
V: TRBV7-9
J: TRBJ2-7
size: many
CDR3: CASSQDPRQQYF
DNA: TGTGCCAGCAGCCAGGACCCCCGACAGCAGTACTTC

D: TRBD1
length: 14
V: TRBV5-1
J: TRBJ1-2
size: -
CDR3: CASSLPGQGYGYTF
DNA: TGCGCCAGCAGCTTACCGGGACAGGGGTATGGCTACACCTTC

D: TRBD2
length: 15
V: TRBV19
J: TRBJ2-7
size: many
CDR3: CASSLSGSRIYEQYF
DNA: TGTGCCAGTAGTCTTAGCGGGAGCAGGATCTACGAGCAGTACTTC

D: TRBD1
length: 15
V: TRBV5-4
J: TRBJ1-4
size: -
CDR3: CASSRQGQLNEKLFF
DNA: TGTGCCAGCAGCCGACAGGGGCAGCTTAATGAAAAACTGTTTTTT

D: -
length: 13
V: TRBV5-8
J: TRBJ1-5
size: few
CDR3: CASSTYSNQPQHF
DNA: TGTGCCAGCAGCACCTATAGCAATCAGCCCCAGCATTTT

D: TRBD2
length: 16
V: TRBV19
J: TRBJ2-1
size: -
CDR3: CASRISGSSSYNEQFF
DNA: TGTGCCAGTAGAATTAGCGGGAGCAGCTCCTACAATGAGCAGTTCTTC

D: TRBD2
length: 16
V: TRBV14
J: TRBJ2-3
size: once
CDR3: CASSRDRGGGTDTQYF
DNA: TGTGCCAGCAGCCGAGACCGGGGGGGCGGCACAGATACGCAGTATTTT

D: TRBD1
length: 14
V: TRBV10-3
J: TRBJ1-1
size: -
CDR3: CAISDRDRGPEAFF
DNA: TGTGCCATCAGTGATCGGGACAGGGGGCCTGAAGCTTTCTTT

D: -
length: 14
V: TRBV6-5
J: TRBJ2-1
size: -
CDR3: CASSYDSLSNEQFF
DNA: TGTGCCAGCAGTTACGATTCCCTGAGCAATGAGCAGTTCTTC

D: -
length: 14
V: TRBV5-6
J: TRBJ2-5
size: -
CDR3: CASSFNRVRETQYF
DNA: TGTGCCAGCAGCTTTAACAGGGTCCGAGAGACCCAGTACTTC

D: TRBD1
length: 17
V: TRBV2
J: TRBJ1-3
size: -
CDR3: CASRGGTGVRSGNTIYF
DNA: TGTGCCAGCAGGGGGGGGACAGGAGTCCGCTCTGGAAACACCATATATTTT

D: -
length: 12
V: TRBV29-1
J: TRBJ2-3
size: -
CDR3: CSVATLTDTQYF
DNA: TGCAGCGTTGCCACACTCACAGATACGCAGTATTTT

D: TRBD1
length: 13
V: TRBV6-1
J: TRBJ1-5
size: -
CDR3: CASHGTDNQPQHF
DNA: TGTGCCAGCCACGGGACAGATAATCAGCCCCAGCATTTT